These T cell receptor beta chains were read from a single sample in a study of control samples from healthy donors and cancer patients. Data came from immunoSEQ multiplex PCR; TCRdb stores just in-frame clones and leaves some out. The sample consists of almost 95,000 clones, approximately 90% of them appearing once. Sequencing was done on a sample of blood. Every receptor here comes from a woman aged 18-29 years in good health. Both conserved end residues are part of each CDR3.

v_call: TRBV27; cdr3_aa: CASSLKGGLHGYTF
v_call: TRBV12-3/TRBV12-4; cdr3_aa: CASSFFDSQEQYF
v_call: TRBV10-1; cdr3_aa: CASSELAGARETQYF
v_call: TRBV7-9; cdr3_aa: CASSLDGGYEQYF
v_call: TRBV7-9; cdr3_aa: CASSLASGQGTEAFF
v_call: TRBV6-2/TRBV6-3; cdr3_aa: CASSSNPPTGPHSYEQYF
v_call: TRBV11-2; cdr3_aa: CASSLPRQGANTEAFF
v_call: TRBV7-9; cdr3_aa: CASSSAGGLPYEQYF
v_call: TRBV7-2; cdr3_aa: CASSFSGGAGNEQFF
v_call: TRBV7-2; cdr3_aa: CASSQSSANEQFF
v_call: TRBV5-1; cdr3_aa: CASSRGAATNEKLFF
v_call: TRBV9; cdr3_aa: CASSPQTGVWDEQYF
v_call: TRBV15; cdr3_aa: CATSREDSYSYGYTF
v_call: TRBV25-1; cdr3_aa: CASDWGGGTEAFF
v_call: TRBV10-1; cdr3_aa: CASSESSSGHYEQYF
v_call: TRBV7-3; cdr3_aa: CASSLQHGPLYEQYF
v_call: TRBV18; cdr3_aa: CASSVGGEQFF
v_call: TRBV6-4; cdr3_aa: CASSDVAATNEKLFF
v_call: TRBV25-1; cdr3_aa: CASSDQGLNTIYF
v_call: TRBV2; cdr3_aa: CASTRTGEVYGYTF
v_call: TRBV6-6; cdr3_aa: CASKQGYAGNTIYF
v_call: TRBV5-1; cdr3_aa: CASSVTGATNEKLFF
v_call: TRBV6-6; cdr3_aa: CASSPRTSGGFYNEQFF
v_call: TRBV2; cdr3_aa: CASSETAGVGYEQYF
v_call: TRBV18; cdr3_aa: CASSPPGQRYNEQFF
v_call: TRBV15; cdr3_aa: CATSRDVGTGELFF
v_call: TRBV6-5; cdr3_aa: CASQLTETGASPLHF
v_call: TRBV7-9; cdr3_aa: CASSLKDEKLFF
v_call: TRBV20-1; cdr3_aa: CSASEGVRHEQYF
v_call: TRBV13; cdr3_aa: CASSSRGPNSYEQYF
v_call: TRBV6-1; cdr3_aa: CASSGGPGEIRNTEAFF
v_call: TRBV19; cdr3_aa: CASSMRQSSYNSPLHF
v_call: TRBV2; cdr3_aa: CASSDRFNTEAFF
v_call: TRBV6-5; cdr3_aa: CASSPKNTEAFF
v_call: TRBV7-2; cdr3_aa: CASSLFRVGNSPLHF
v_call: TRBV2; cdr3_aa: CASSELLLPEAFF
v_call: TRBV5-4; cdr3_aa: CASRPGGAGYGYTF
v_call: TRBV6-5; cdr3_aa: CASSSGFMNTEAFF
v_call: TRBV4-1; cdr3_aa: CASSQERRGSSYEQYF